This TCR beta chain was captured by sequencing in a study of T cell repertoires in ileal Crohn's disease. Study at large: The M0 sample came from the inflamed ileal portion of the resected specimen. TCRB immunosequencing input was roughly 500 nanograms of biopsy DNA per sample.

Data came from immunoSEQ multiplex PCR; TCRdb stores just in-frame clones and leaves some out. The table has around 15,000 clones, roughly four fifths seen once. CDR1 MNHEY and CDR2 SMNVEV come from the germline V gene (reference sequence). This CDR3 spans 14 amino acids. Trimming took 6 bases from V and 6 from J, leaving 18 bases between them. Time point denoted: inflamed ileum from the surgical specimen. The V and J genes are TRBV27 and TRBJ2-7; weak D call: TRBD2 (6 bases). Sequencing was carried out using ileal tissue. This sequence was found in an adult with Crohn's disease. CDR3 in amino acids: CASRGLAFRGEQYF. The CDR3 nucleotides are TGTGCCAGCAGGGGACTCGCCTTTCGAGGCGAGCAGTACTTC.